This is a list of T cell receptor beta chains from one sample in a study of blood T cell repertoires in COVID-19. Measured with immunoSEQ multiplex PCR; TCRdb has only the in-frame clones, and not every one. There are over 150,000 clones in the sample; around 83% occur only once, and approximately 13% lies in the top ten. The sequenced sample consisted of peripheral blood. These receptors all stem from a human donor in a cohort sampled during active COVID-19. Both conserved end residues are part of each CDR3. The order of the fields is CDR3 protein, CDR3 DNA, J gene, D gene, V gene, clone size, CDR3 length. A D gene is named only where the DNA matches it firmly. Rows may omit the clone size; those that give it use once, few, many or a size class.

CDR3: CASSTYRGPQETQYF; DNA: TGTGCCAGCAGCACATACAGGGGGCCCCAAGAGACCCAGTACTTC; J: TRBJ2-5; D: TRBD1; V: TRBV9; size: -; length: 15
CDR3: CAARGLAGGRKGYEQYF; DNA: TGCGCTGCCCGGGGACTAGCGGGAGGGCGGAAAGGCTACGAGCAGTACTTC; J: TRBJ2-7; D: TRBD2; V: TRBV10-2; size: -; length: 17
CDR3: CASSRDFSGNTIYF; DNA: TGTGCCAGCAGCCGGGACTTCTCTGGAAACACCATATATTTT; J: TRBJ1-3; D: -; V: TRBV14; size: -; length: 14
CDR3: CASSDRDRVFSF; DNA: TGTGCCAGCAGTGATAGGGACAGGGTTTTCTCTTTT; J: TRBJ1-4; D: TRBD1; V: TRBV12-3/TRBV12-4; size: many; length: 12
CDR3: CASLALGRPGGRNEQFF; DNA: TGTGCCAGCCTGGCCCTCGGGAGGCCGGGAGGGAGGAATGAGCAGTTCTTC; J: TRBJ2-1; D: TRBD2; V: TRBV27; size: -; length: 17
CDR3: CASSITGAAKVGELFF; DNA: TGCGCCAGCAGCATAACGGGAGCAGCCAAAGTCGGGGAGCTGTTTTTT; J: TRBJ2-2; D: -; V: TRBV4-1; size: -; length: 16
CDR3: CASSTVTGGRYQPQHF; DNA: TGTGCCAGTAGTACAGTGACAGGGGGCCGATACCAGCCCCAGCATTTT; J: TRBJ1-5; D: TRBD1; V: TRBV19; size: -; length: 16
CDR3: CASSYRRKDVSPLHF; DNA: TGTGCCAGCAGTTACCGCAGGAAAGATGTTTCACCCCTCCACTTT; J: TRBJ1-6; D: -; V: TRBV6-5; size: -; length: 15
CDR3: CASSLVLAGEQYF; DNA: TGTGCCAGCAGTTTAGTCCTAGCGGGGGAGCAGTACTTC; J: TRBJ2-7; D: TRBD2; V: TRBV28; size: -; length: 13
CDR3: CASSSPGGGRYTQYF; DNA: TGTGCCAGCAGTTCCCCAGGTGGCGGGAGGTATACGCAGTATTTT; J: TRBJ2-3; D: TRBD2; V: TRBV28; size: -; length: 15
CDR3: CATSRVTADENQPQHF; DNA: TGTGCCACCAGCAGAGTTACAGCCGACGAGAATCAGCCCCAGCATTTT; J: TRBJ1-5; D: -; V: TRBV15; size: -; length: 16
CDR3: CASSLSAGTIVGGYTF; DNA: TGTGCCAGCAGTTTATCAGCCGGGACAATAGTAGGTGGCTACACCTTC; J: TRBJ1-2; D: -; V: TRBV27; size: -; length: 16
CDR3: CASSQSDSASYGYTF; DNA: TGCGCCAGCAGCCAGTCCGACTCCGCTTCATATGGCTACACCTTC; J: TRBJ1-2; D: -; V: TRBV4-1; size: -; length: 15
CDR3: CASSQDITAGGRFDMNIQYF; DNA: TGCGCCAGCAGCCAAGATATTACAGCGGGAGGGCGTTTTGATATGAACATTCAGTACTTC; J: TRBJ2-4; D: TRBD2; V: TRBV4-1; size: few; length: 20
CDR3: CASSLEFSGRLTGELFF; DNA: TGTGCCAGCAGCTTAGAATTTAGCGGGAGGTTAACCGGGGAGCTGTTTTTT; J: TRBJ2-2; D: TRBD2; V: TRBV7-9; size: -; length: 17
CDR3: CAANRDSAGEQYF; DNA: TGTGCCGCGAACAGGGATTCCGCCGGCGAGCAGTACTTC; J: TRBJ2-7; D: -; V: TRBV10-3; size: few; length: 13
CDR3: CASSFRENTEAFF; DNA: TGCGCCAGCAGCTTTCGAGAGAACACTGAAGCTTTCTTT; J: TRBJ1-1; D: -; V: TRBV5-1; size: -; length: 13
CDR3: CASSSDFAPGELFF; DNA: TGTGCCAGCAGCTCGGACTTCGCGCCCGGGGAGCTGTTTTTT; J: TRBJ2-2; D: -; V: TRBV21-1; size: -; length: 14
CDR3: CASSLRPPGRDEKLFF; DNA: TGTGCCAGCAGTTTACGCCCTCCAGGGAGGGATGAAAAACTGTTTTTT; J: TRBJ1-4; D: -; V: TRBV27; size: -; length: 16
CDR3: CASSLAGAGETQYF; DNA: TGTGCCAGCAGCTTAGCGGGAGCCGGAGAGACCCAGTACTTC; J: TRBJ2-5; D: -; V: TRBV7-2; size: -; length: 14
CDR3: CASGLATGSTDTQYF; DNA: TGTGCTAGTGGCCTTGCCACAGGTAGCACAGATACGCAGTATTTT; J: TRBJ2-3; D: -; V: TRBV12-5; size: -; length: 15